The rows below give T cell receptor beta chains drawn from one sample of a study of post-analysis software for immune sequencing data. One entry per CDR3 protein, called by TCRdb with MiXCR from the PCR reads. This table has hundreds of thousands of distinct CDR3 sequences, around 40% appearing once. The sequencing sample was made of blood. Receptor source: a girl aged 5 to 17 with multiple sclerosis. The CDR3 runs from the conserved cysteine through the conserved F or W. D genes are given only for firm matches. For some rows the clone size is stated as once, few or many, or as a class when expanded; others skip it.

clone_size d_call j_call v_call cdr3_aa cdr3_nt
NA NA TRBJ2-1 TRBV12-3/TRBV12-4 CASSLVPLQRGVGGNEQFF TGTGCCAGCAGTTTAGTCCCACTACAGAGGGGGGTAGGAGGCAATGAGCAGTTCTTC
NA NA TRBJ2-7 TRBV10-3 CAISEGQISSYEQYF TGTGCCATCAGTGAGGGACAGATCAGCTCCTACGAGCAGTACTTC
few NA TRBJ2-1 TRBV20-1 CSATGAGAGATNEQFF TGCAGTGCTACTGGCGCGGGGGCGGGAGCAACCAATGAGCAGTTCTTC
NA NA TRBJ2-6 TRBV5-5 CASSSMTRSSGANVLTF TGTGCCAGCAGCTCTATGACAAGAAGCTCTGGGGCCAACGTCCTGACTTTC
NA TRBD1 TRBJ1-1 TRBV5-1 CASSFRQGVANTEAFF TGCGCCAGCAGCTTCCGTCAGGGGGTCGCGAACACTGAAGCTTTCTTT
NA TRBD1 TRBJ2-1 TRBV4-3 CASSQDWGTGGKVEQFF TGCGCCAGCAGCCAAGATTGGGGGACAGGGGGCAAGGTTGAGCAGTTCTTC
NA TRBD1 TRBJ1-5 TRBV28 CASSSDRENSNQPQHF TGTGCCAGCAGTTCGGACAGGGAAAATAGCAATCAGCCCCAGCATTTT
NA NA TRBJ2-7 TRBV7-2 CASSQDFRAEQYF TGTGCCAGCAGCCAGGACTTCCGGGCCGAGCAGTACTTC
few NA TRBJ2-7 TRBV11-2 CASLDGSVSYEQYF TGTGCCAGCCTCGACGGGAGTGTTTCATACGAGCAGTACTTC
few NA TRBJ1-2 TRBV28 CASSLLQGNGYTF TGTGCCAGCAGTTTACTGCAGGGGAATGGCTACACCTTC
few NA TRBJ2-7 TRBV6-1 CASSVGGRFYEQYF TGTGCCAGCAGTGTGGGGGGCCGGTTCTACGAGCAGTACTTC
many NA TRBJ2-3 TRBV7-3 CASSPNGGGIDTQYF TGTGCCAGCAGCCCAAACGGGGGAGGCATAGATACGCAGTATTTT
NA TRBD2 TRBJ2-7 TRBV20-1 CSAWWEGLAGGSSYEQYF TGCAGTGCTTGGTGGGAAGGACTAGCGGGAGGGAGCTCCTACGAGCAGTACTTC
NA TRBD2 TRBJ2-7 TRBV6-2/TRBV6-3 CASTSSGYYEQYF TGTGCCAGCACTTCTAGCGGGTACTACGAGCAGTACTTC
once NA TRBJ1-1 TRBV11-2 CASSSKPGMNTEAFF TGTGCCAGCAGCTCTAAACCGGGAATGAACACTGAAGCTTTCTTT
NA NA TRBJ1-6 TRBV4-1 CASSQGEGQANNSPLHF TGCGCCAGCAGCCAAGGAGAGGGGCAGGCAAATAATTCACCCCTCCACTTT